This TCR beta chain was profiled in a study of cytomegalovirus exposure and HLA in healthy donors. The primer mix had 60 Vbeta and 13 Jbeta primers. The assay was immunoSEQ multiplex PCR, and TCRdb's table has in-frame clones only and misses some. The sample consists of under 200,000 clones, 78% of them appearing once. This clone showed up just a few times. The CDR3 contains 12 residues. Trimming removed 5 bases from V and 8 bases from J, with 12 bases in between. CDR1 and CDR2 (germline): SGHVS, FQNEAQ. The V call is TRBV7-8, the J call TRBJ1-2, with a possible D match to TRBD1 (6 bases). The specimen was PBMCs. This clonotype was obtained from a woman in her 30s in good health and CMV-seropositive. The CDR3 loop is CASSPQGLGYTF. The CDR3 DNA follows: TGTGCCAGCAGCCCCCAGGGGTTAGGCTACACCTTC.